The clone carrying this T cell receptor (beta chain) was detected a few times. The antigen is unknown. The primer mix had 60 Vbeta and 13 Jbeta primers. The assay was immunoSEQ multiplex PCR, and TCRdb's table has in-frame clones only and misses some. The table shows about 130,000 clones, with about 80% occurring only once. The data were obtained in a study of cytomegalovirus exposure and HLA in healthy donors. Points from the study as a whole: Clonal expansion was found to be greater in HLA-associated TCR beta chains than in equally common others in a later analysis.

Trimming shortened V by 3 bases and J by 4 bases, and 6 bases separated the two germline ends. Germline-derived CDR1 and CDR2 are LNHDA and SQIVND (reference sequence). This CDR3 comprises 12 residues. The gene calls are TRBV19 and TRBJ2-5; D perhaps matches TRBD1 (5 bases). This receptor was identified in a man younger than 40 in good health and CMV-seronegative. The sample taken for sequencing was PBMCs. DNA for the CDR3: TGTGCCAGTAGTATTAGGGGAGAGACCCAGTACTTC. This sequence encodes CASSIRGETQYF.